This TCR beta chain was obtained from a study of control samples from healthy donors and cancer patients. The method was immunoSEQ multiplex PCR; TCRdb's version includes in-frame clones alone and lacks a portion of them. The table shows roughly 120,000 clones, with roughly 88% occurring only once. V was trimmed by 5 bases and J by 12 bases, leaving 20 bases between them. The CDR3 has 15 residues. Germline values: CDR1 SGHAT, CDR2 FQNNGV. Sequencing input: blood. The clonotype comes from a man between 45 and 60 years old in good health. V usage is TRBV11-2 and J usage is TRBJ1-6; D is unclear. CDR3 bases: TGTGCCAGCAGCCCGACCCTGCGGACCGAGATACCCCTCCACTTT. Translated, it gives CASSPTLRTEIPLHF.